The 26 T cell receptor beta chains below come from one sample, sequenced in a study of blood T cell repertoires in COVID-19. Sequencing was performed with immunoSEQ multiplex PCR; in TCRdb, only in-frame clones are kept and a portion is missing. The sample contains about 200,000 clones, around 90% of which appear only once. Material: peripheral blood. The source of these receptors is a man in his sixties with active or convalescent COVID-19.

J is TRBJ1-5 and V is TRBV5-5; 10 nucleotides match TRBD1. This CDR3 is 16 amino acids long. Losses at the gene ends were 0 bases for V and 2 bases for J; bases not matched to a gene: 2. Germline CDR1 SGHKS, CDR2 YYEKEE (reference sequence). The CDR3 loop is CASSLGGQGGNQPQHF. CDR3 sequence (DNA): TGTGCCAGCAGCTTGGGCGGACAGGGGGGCAATCAGCCCCAGCATTTT.

The V gene is TRBV5-4, the J gene TRBJ1-4, with D possibly being TRBD1 (5 bases). Germline-derived CDR1 and CDR2 are SGHNT and YYREEE (reference sequence). Trimming pared 3 bases from V and 4 bases from J, leaving 16 bases between. The CDR3 has 16 residues. CDR3 DNA sequence: TGTGCCAGCAGCTCCGACAGCAGGGCGGATAATGAAAAACTGTTTTTT. It yields the protein CASSSDSRADNEKLFF.

This clone was seen more than once but under ten times. Other DNA sequences from this sample encode an identical CDR3 as well. The gene calls are TRBV7-9 and TRBJ2-7; possibly TRBD1 for D (5 bases). Germline V CDR1 and CDR2: SEHNR, FQNEAQ (reference sequence). The CDR3 spans 12 residues. Trimming cost V 5 bases and J 3 bases, with 8 bases left between them. CDR3 nucleotides: TGTGCCAGCAGCCCGACAGACTACGAGCAGTACTTC. This sequence encodes CASSPTDYEQYF.

This clone came up once. CDR3 DNA: TGCGCCAGCAGCGACAATCACAACTATGGCTACACCTTC. Translating gives CASSDNHNYGYTF. V and J are TRBV5-1 and TRBJ1-2; D uncertain. The length of the CDR3 is 13 residues. Germline V CDR1 and CDR2: SGHRS, YFSETQ. Trimming took off 4 bases at V and 2 bases at J, with 9 bases between the two ends.

This clone was observed a single time. This chain joins TRBV19 and TRBJ2-3; 7 bases match TRBD1. Germline loops: CDR1 LNHDA, CDR2 SQIVND (reference sequence). This CDR3 has 15 amino acids. V was clipped by 10 bases and J by 0 bases; unmatched bases: 10. In DNA form, the CDR3 reads TGTGCCACTTCCCGGGACAGCTATAGCACAGATACGCAGTATTTT. Amino acids: CATSRDSYSTDTQYF.

Only a few counts were recorded for this clone. The same CDR3 is also encoded by other DNA sequences in this sample. V is TRBV5-1 and J is TRBJ1-1, with D possibly being TRBD1 (5 bases). This CDR3 is 15 amino acids long. The V end was cut by 2 bases, the J end by 2 bases, with 13 bases between. The germline CDR1 and CDR2 sequences are SGHRS and YFSETQ. CDR3 nucleotides: TGCGCCAGCAGCTTATCAGGGTCCGACAACACTGAAGCTTTCTTT. It specifies CASSLSGSDNTEAFF.

The rearrangement links TRBV6-1 to TRBJ2-3; TRBD1 might be the D (8 bases). Trimming cost V 2 bases and J 4 bases, with 13 bases left between them. The CDR3 is made up of 15 amino acids. Per the germline V gene, CDR1 is MNHNS and CDR2 is SASEGT. The CDR3: CASSEWTGRADTQYF. In DNA, the CDR3 is TGTGCCAGCAGTGAATGGACAGGGAGGGCAGATACGCAGTATTTT.

V usage is TRBV3-1 (or the pseudogene TRBV3-2) and J usage is TRBJ1-2; TRBD1 matches 11 bases. The CDR3 extends over 15 amino acids. Looked up from germline, CDR1 is LGHDT and CDR2 is YNNKEL (reference sequence). Unmatched junction bases numbered 1, after V lost 0 bases and J lost 4 bases. CDR3 in DNA: TGTGCCAGCAGCCAAGATGGACAGGGGGCCTATGGCTACACCTTC. Translating gives CASSQDGQGAYGYTF.

This chain uses TRBV6-1 with TRBJ1-5, with D uncertain. CDR1 is MNHNS, CDR2 SASEGT, per germline. The V gene lost 2 bases and the J gene lost 4 bases, with 9 bases spanning the gap. This CDR3 is built from 14 residues. The CDR3 protein is CASSELGGNQPQHF. In DNA form, the CDR3 reads TGTGCCAGCAGTGAATTAGGAGGTAATCAGCCCCAGCATTTT.

The chain carries TRBV7-6 and TRBJ1-6; D is unclear. Germline-derived CDR1 and CDR2 are SGHVS and FNYEAQ. This CDR3 region has 16 residues. With 1 base removed from V and 7 bases from J, the gap between germline ends came to 14 bases. CDR3 sequence: CASSLDWQVFNSPLHF. The CDR3, as DNA: TGTGCCAGCAGCTTAGATTGGCAGGTGTTCAATTCACCCCTCCACTTT.

This rearrangement joins TRBV6-5 to TRBJ1-4; 9 bases are shared with TRBD1. CDR3 length: 13 residues. With V trimmed by 8 bases and J by 8 bases, 6 bases remained unmatched. CDR1 and CDR2 from the germline V gene are MNHEY and SVGAGI. The CDR3 region is CASCRDREEKLFF. CDR3 DNA sequence: TGTGCCAGCTGCCGGGACAGGGAAGAAAAACTGTTTTTT.

The V and J genes are TRBV30 and TRBJ2-1; 8 nucleotides match TRBD2. The V gene's germline CDR1 is GTSNPN and CDR2 SVGIG (reference sequence). The CDR3 has 13 amino acids. The V gene end was trimmed by 1 base and the J gene end by 10 bases; junction bases not matched to a gene: 6. CDR3 amino acids: CAWSAGIAGEQFF. The CDR3 bases are TGTGCCTGGAGTGCCGGGATAGCGGGGGAGCAGTTCTTC.

In DNA, the CDR3 is TGTGCCAGCAGTGAATTGAGGAGCGAAAAACTGTTTTTT. Translating gives CASSELRSEKLFF. The chain is built from TRBV25-1 and TRBJ1-4; D gene ambiguous. The CDR3 contains 13 residues. Germline lookup yields CDR1 MGHDK and CDR2 SYGVNS. Trimming took 1 base from V and 8 from J, leaving 8 bases between them. Complete variable domain (other parts from reference TRBV25-1 and TRBJ1-4): EADIYQTPRYLVIGTGKKITLECSQTMGHDKMYWYQQDPGMELHLIHYSYGVNSTEKGDLSSESTVSRIRTEHFPLTLESARPSHTSQYLCASSELRSEKLFFGSGTQLSVL.

The chain employs TRBV2 and TRBJ1-1; 9 bases agree with TRBD1. Trimming cost V 8 bases and J 2 bases; bases outside gene matches: 3. The V gene's germline CDR1 is SNHLY and CDR2 FYNNEI. This CDR3 is built from 13 residues. The DNA for the CDR3 is TGTGCCAGCGGGGGACAGGGAAACACTGAAGCTTTCTTT. Encoded protein: CASGGQGNTEAFF.

This clone was observed a single time. V is TRBV2 and J is TRBJ2-5, with 7 bases identical to TRBD1. The germline CDR1 and CDR2 sequences are SNHLY and FYNNEI. The CDR3 runs 14 residues. V dropped 7 bases and J dropped 4; count of bases not matched to a gene: 9. DNA for the CDR3: TGTGCCAGCACTAGTAGGACAGGAGTAGAGACCCAGTACTTC. Its translation: CASTSRTGVETQYF. Looking up the rest from reference TRBV2 and TRBJ2-5 gives the full variable domain: EPEVTQTPSHQVTQMGQEVILRCVPISNHLYFYWYRQILGQKVEFLVSFYNNEISEKSEIFDDQFSVERPDGSNFTLKIRSTKLEDSAMYFCASTSRTGVETQYFGPGTRLLVL.

The chain combines TRBV27 with TRBJ2-2; 7 nucleotides align to TRBD2. Germline V gene lookup returns CDR1 MNHEY and CDR2 SMNVEV (reference sequence). The V and J ends lost 6 bases and 5 bases, in that order; junction bases with no gene match: 6. The CDR3 covers 14 residues. The CDR3 loop is CASRTSPVTGELFF. CDR3 bases: TGTGCCAGCAGGACTAGCCCGGTAACCGGGGAGCTGTTTTTT.

The genes are TRBV5-5 and TRBJ2-1; 8 bases agree with TRBD1. The junction had 5 bases not matched to a gene; V was cut back by 2 bases and J by 4 bases. Germline lookup yields CDR1 SGHKS and CDR2 YYEKEE (reference sequence). CDR3 length: 15 amino acids. The CDR3 loop reads CASSLTGGGYNEQFF. The CDR3 DNA sequence: TGTGCCAGCAGCTTAACAGGGGGAGGTTACAATGAGCAGTTCTTC.

CDR3 sequence (DNA): TGTGCCAGCAGAGACTCAGGGGGCAAGGTGGGGGAGCAGTACTTC. It is translated as CASRDSGGKVGEQYF. The gene calls are TRBV6-5 and TRBJ2-7; TRBD1 matches 8 bases. This CDR3 has 15 amino acids. Trimming at V came to 6 bases and at J to 7 bases, leaving 14 bases not matched to a gene. Per the germline V gene, CDR1 is MNHEY and CDR2 is SVGAGI.

The chain joins TRBV10-3 to TRBJ2-7; TRBD1 matches at 10 bases. Germline loops: CDR1 ENHRY, CDR2 SYGVKD. After removal of 0 bases from V and 7 bases from J, the junction contained 6 bases not matched to a gene. The CDR3 totals 15 residues. CDR3 nucleotides: TGTGCCATCAGTGAGTCCCGACAGGGGGCGGGGGAGCAGTACTTC. It codes for CAISESRQGAGEQYF.

The chain uses TRBV2 and TRBJ2-5; the match to TRBD1 covers 9 bases. J lost 5 bases, V lost 8 bases, and 6 bases had no gene match. CDR1 and CDR2 (germline): SNHLY, FYNNEI. This CDR3 contains 13 residues. The CDR3 spells CASYRGLGETQYF. Here the CDR3 DNA reads TGTGCCAGCTACAGGGGGCTTGGGGAGACCCAGTACTTC.

This chain joins TRBV27 and TRBJ1-2; D is perhaps TRBD1 (6 bases). Per the germline V gene, CDR1 is MNHEY and CDR2 is SMNVEV (reference sequence). Trimming stripped 4 bases from V and 6 bases from J, with 15 bases between. This CDR3 is 14 amino acids long. The CDR3 bases are TGTGCCAGCAGTTATTCAACAGGGTTTCATGGCTACACCTTC. This encodes CASSYSTGFHGYTF.

This chain connects TRBV13 to TRBJ2-7, with TRBD1 matching 9 bases. CDR1 is PRHDT and CDR2 is FYEKMQ in the germline V gene (reference sequence). Losses at the gene ends were 5 bases for V and 3 bases for J; bases not matched to a gene: 5. The CDR3 extends over 14 amino acids. For the CDR3, the DNA is TGTGCCAGCAGCCAAACAGGGGGCAACTACGAGCAGTACTTC. Its protein product is CASSQTGGNYEQYF.

The genes are TRBV11-3 and TRBJ2-5; D gene uncertain. V lost 2 bases, J lost 5 bases, and 12 bases lay in between. The CDR3 is 14 amino acids. Germline-derived CDR1 and CDR2 are SGHNT and YENEEA. CDR3 nucleotides: TGTGCCAGCAGCTTACGAGAGGTCAAGGAGACCCAGTACTTC. It encodes CASSLREVKETQYF.

The chain has TRBV27 and TRBJ2-1, with D maybe TRBD1 (6 bases). Trimming took off 2 bases at V and 2 bases at J, with 10 bases between the two ends. Looked up from germline, CDR1 is MNHEY and CDR2 is SMNVEV (reference sequence). The CDR3 consists of 15 residues. The chain's CDR3 is CASSLGQTPYNEQFF. The CDR3 nucleotides are TGTGCCAGCAGTTTAGGACAGACCCCCTACAATGAGCAGTTCTTC.

V and J are TRBV27 and TRBJ1-6; 7 nucleotides line up with TRBD1. The germline gives CDR1 MNHEY, CDR2 SMNVEV (reference sequence). Trimming at V came to 9 bases and at J to 9 bases, leaving 5 bases not matched to a gene. This CDR3 has 12 residues. This CDR3 is CASRGLGSPLHF. The CDR3 DNA sequence: TGTGCCAGTAGGGGGCTTGGTTCACCCCTCCACTTT.

The chain joins TRBV4-1 to TRBJ2-2; possibly TRBD1 for D (6 bases). The CDR3 extends over 17 amino acids. Trimming took off 3 bases at V and 0 bases at J, with 14 bases between the two ends. Germline CDR1 is MGHRA and CDR2 is YSYEKL. CDR3 nucleotides: TGCGCCAGCAGCCAGTTCCAGGGGCTCACGAACACCGGGGAGCTGTTTTTT. Translating it yields CASSQFQGLTNTGELFF.